Presented here are 28 T cell receptor beta chains from one specimen sequenced in a study of blood T cell repertoires in COVID-19. Sequencing was performed with immunoSEQ multiplex PCR; in TCRdb, only in-frame clones are kept and a portion is missing. The sample has approximately 300,000 clones, about nine tenths seen once. Sequenced material: peripheral blood. The receptors originated from a woman between 25 and 40 years old with COVID-19, enrolled during active disease.

This clone was counted between two and nine times. The rearrangement joins TRBV6-4 to TRBJ2-3, with TRBD2 identical over 16 bases. Germline CDR1 reads MRHNA; CDR2 reads SNTAGT. The V gene end was trimmed by 6 bases and the J gene end by 4 bases; junction bases not matched to a gene: 10. This CDR3 has 18 residues. In DNA form, the CDR3 reads TGTGCCAGCAGCCCCGGGACTAGCGGGAGGGCCGGAGCAGATACGCAGTATTTT. Translating gives CASSPGTSGRAGADTQYF.

This CDR3 reads CASSLGSGATGELFF. The CDR3 coding sequence is TGTGCCAGCAGCTTAGGGTCAGGGGCCACCGGGGAGCTGTTTTTT. V and J are TRBV7-2 and TRBJ2-2; D possibly corresponds to TRBD1 (6 bases). Germline CDR1 SGHTA, CDR2 FQGNSA. The ends were cut back, 1 base at V and 4 bases at J, with 10 bases in the middle. This CDR3 region has 15 residues.

The chain uses TRBV19 and TRBJ2-5, with 8 bases that match TRBD1. The CDR3 sequence is 19 residues long. The V and J ends lost 2 bases and 5 bases, in that order; junction bases with no gene match: 19. Looked up from germline, CDR1 is LNHDA and CDR2 is SQIVND (reference sequence). The DNA for the CDR3 is TGTGCCAGTAGTATACTTTTTCTCCCTGAGGACAGGGATTTGGAGACCCAGTACTTC. It translates to CASSILFLPEDRDLETQYF.

V gene TRBV7-8 combines with J gene TRBJ2-7; D is possibly TRBD1 (6 bases). The CDR3 is made up of 17 amino acids. Deletions cut 1 base from V and 4 bases from J, with 20 bases between. Looked up from germline, CDR1 is SGHVS and CDR2 is FQNEAQ. CDR3 in amino acids: CASSLEWGPRIQYEQYF. Here the CDR3 DNA reads TGTGCCAGCAGCTTAGAATGGGGGCCCCGAATTCAGTACGAGCAGTACTTC.

This clone was observed once. V is TRBV18 and J is TRBJ1-2; unclear D gene. V lost 1 base to trimming and J lost 4 bases, with 10 bases between them. CDR3 length: 14 amino acids. CDR1 KGHSH and CDR2 LQKENI come from the germline V gene. DNA of the CDR3: TGTGCCAGCTCACCACTCCCAGAGGGCTATGGCTACACCTTC. Amino acid sequence: CASSPLPEGYGYTF.

The J gene is TRBJ1-5, the V gene TRBV5-8; 8 bases are shared with TRBD1. In germline, CDR1 is SGHTS, CDR2 YDEGEE. CDR3 length equals 14 residues. V shed 4 bases and J 8 bases; nucleotides not matched to a gene: 8. Here the CDR3 DNA reads TGTGCCAGCAGCCACCGACAGGGGCTGGAGCCCCAGCATTTT. It codes for CASSHRQGLEPQHF.

Only one count was recorded for this clone. The chain couples TRBV29-1 to TRBJ2-3, with 9 bases that match TRBD1. The junction had 12 bases not matched to a gene; V was cut back by 6 bases and J by 2 bases. The CDR3 contains 16 residues. Germline V gene sequence: CDR1 SQVTM, CDR2 ANQGSEA. The CDR3 DNA follows: TGCAGCGTAAACTCCTTTACAGGGGGCTCCACAGATACGCAGTATTTT. Translating gives CSVNSFTGGSTDTQYF.

V is TRBV6-5 and J is TRBJ1-5, with 8 positions matching TRBD1. The CDR3 length is 14 residues. Germline assignment: CDR1 MNHEY and CDR2 SVGAGI. V shed 7 bases and J 7 bases; nucleotides not matched to a gene: 9. This CDR3 reads CASTGQGVHQPQHF. In nucleotides, the CDR3 is TGTGCCAGCACTGGACAGGGAGTACACCAGCCCCAGCATTTT.

Details on this clone: Other DNA sequences within the sample encode an identical CDR3. The gene calls are TRBV18 and TRBJ1-5, with 9 positions matching TRBD1. The CDR3 extends over 15 amino acids. With V trimmed by 3 bases and J by 1 base, 1 base remained unmatched. Germline loops: CDR1 KGHSH, CDR2 LQKENI. CDR3 loop: CASSPGQGSNQPQHF. The CDR3 DNA reads TGTGCCAGCTCACCTGGACAGGGGAGCAATCAGCCCCAGCATTTT.

The chain is built from TRBV7-2 and TRBJ1-5; D gene unclear. Germline V gene lookup returns CDR1 SGHTA and CDR2 FQGNSA. The CDR3 is 14 residues long. V was pared by 5 bases and J by 3 bases, with 11 bases between. The CDR3 DNA follows: TGTGCCAGCAGCCCGTTCCCGTACAATCAGCCCCAGCATTTT. Amino acid sequence: CASSPFPYNQPQHF.

This sequence joins TRBV19 and TRBJ2-3; 11 nucleotides line up with TRBD2. The V and J ends lost 4 bases and 4 bases, in that order; junction bases with no gene match: 7. The CDR3 is 16 residues long. From germline, CDR1 is LNHDA and CDR2 SQIVND (reference sequence). CDR3 DNA: TGTGCCAGTAGTACCTTAGCGGGAGGGCTTGCAGATACGCAGTATTTT. This codes for CASSTLAGGLADTQYF.

V and J are TRBV30 and TRBJ1-2, with TRBD1 matching 8 bases. V lost 2 bases, J lost 8 bases, and 7 bases stayed unmatched. Germline V CDR1 and CDR2: GTSNPN, SVGIG (reference sequence). This CDR3 is 13 amino acids long. The CDR3 sequence: CAWSRQGRLGYTF. The CDR3 DNA reads as TGTGCCTGGAGTAGACAGGGGAGGCTCGGCTACACCTTC.

V gene TRBV11-2 combines with J gene TRBJ2-2; 7 bases fit TRBD2. The CDR3 totals 13 residues. Germline CDR1 is SGHAT and CDR2 is FQNNGV. The J segment lost 14 bases and the V segment lost 5 bases, leaving 11 bases of the junction unmatched. CDR3 bases: TGTGCCAGCAGCCAGGTGGAGGGCGGGAGTCTGTTTTTT. Amino acids: CASSQVEGGSLFF.

The chain is built from TRBV18 and TRBJ2-5, with D hard to call. Deletions cut 3 bases from V and 1 base from J, with 6 bases between. Germline lookup yields CDR1 KGHSH and CDR2 LQKENI. CDR3 length equals 13 residues. The CDR3 region is CASSPTGQETQYF. CDR3 sequence (DNA): TGTGCCAGCTCACCCACCGGCCAAGAGACCCAGTACTTC.

As regards this clone: This CDR3 is also generated by other DNA sequences in the sample. The chain joins TRBV5-1 to TRBJ1-2; 10 bases line up with TRBD1. Germline CDR1 SGHRS, CDR2 YFSETQ. This CDR3 is 13 amino acids long. V gave up 0 bases and J gave up 7 bases; unmatched junction bases: 0. The CDR3 DNA follows: TGCGCCAGCAGCTTGGGACAGGGGGCTGGCTACACCTTC. This sequence encodes CASSLGQGAGYTF.

The CDR3 region is CASSEYQGREAFF. The CDR3 nucleotides are TGTGCCAGCAGTGAATATCAGGGGCGTGAAGCTTTCTTT. The rearrangement joins TRBV25-1 to TRBJ1-1, with D possibly matching TRBD1 (6 bases). The V and J ends lost 0 bases and 7 bases respectively, with 9 bases between them. Germline V gives CDR1 MGHDK, CDR2 SYGVNS. The CDR3 has 13 amino acids.

This rearrangement joins TRBV5-1 to TRBJ1-2, with TRBD1 matching over 9 bases. Germline V lookup: CDR1 SGHRS, CDR2 YFSETQ. V was clipped by 4 bases and J by 2 bases; unmatched bases: 3. The CDR3 contains 14 residues. CDR3 nucleotides: TGCGCCAGCAGCCGGGACAGGGAGAACTATGGCTACACCTTC. Amino acid sequence: CASSRDRENYGYTF.

V is TRBV30 and J is TRBJ1-1; D unresolved. This CDR3 has 12 residues. Germline CDR1 and CDR2: GTSNPN and SVGIG (reference sequence). V lost 5 bases and J lost 4, with 11 bases in between. DNA for the CDR3: TGTGCCTGGGAAATCGGTCGCACTGAAGCTTTCTTT. Residues: CAWEIGRTEAFF. Together with reference TRBV30 and TRBJ1-1, the CDR3 gives the full variable domain: SQTIHQWPATLVQPVGSPLSLECTVEGTSNPNLYWYRQAAGRGLQLLFYSVGIGQISSEVPQNLSASRPQDRQFILSSKKLLLSDSGFYLCAWEIGRTEAFFGQGTRLTVV.

The count of this clone is one. This sequence joins TRBV5-1 and TRBJ2-5, with 12 nucleotides matching TRBD2. CDR1 SGHRS and CDR2 YFSETQ come from the germline V gene. This CDR3 comprises 16 residues. With V trimmed by 4 bases and J by 1 base, 5 bases remained unmatched. The CDR3 here is CASSVGLAGVQETQYF. CDR3 nucleotides: TGCGCCAGCAGCGTGGGACTAGCGGGCGTCCAAGAGACCCAGTACTTC.

In its sample, this clone was seen once. The chain has TRBV6-6 and TRBJ2-7, with 8 bases lining up with TRBD2. J lost 2 bases, V lost 5 bases, and 8 bases had no gene match. The CDR3 runs 15 residues. The germline gives CDR1 MNHNY, CDR2 SVGAGI (reference sequence). The CDR3 sequence is CASSLERGFTYEQYF. The CDR3 DNA sequence: TGTGCCAGCAGTCTGGAGCGGGGGTTTACCTACGAGCAGTACTTC.

The chain has TRBV6-5 and TRBJ2-5; D possibly corresponds to TRBD1 (6 bases). V gave up 0 bases and J gave up 7 bases, with 12 bases separating them. Germline V gene data show CDR1 as MNHEY and CDR2 as SVGAGI. This CDR3 spans 14 amino acids. The CDR3 reads CASSYSDRSGTQYF. The CDR3 DNA sequence: TGTGCCAGCAGTTACTCTGACAGGTCAGGGACCCAGTACTTC.

Details on this clone: The same CDR3 can be traced to other DNA sequences in this sample. The CDR3 DNA is TGTGCCAGCAGCTTGGGAGGCACAGATACGCAGTATTTT. Amino acid sequence: CASSLGGTDTQYF. The V and J genes are TRBV5-4 and TRBJ2-3; D not certain. Germline V gene sequence: CDR1 SGHNT, CDR2 YYREEE (reference sequence). V was pared by 0 bases and J by 1 base, with 3 bases between. The CDR3 consists of 13 residues.

This chain joins TRBV5-4 and TRBJ2-2, with 13 positions matching TRBD2. Per the germline V gene, CDR1 is SGHNT and CDR2 is YYREEE (reference sequence). V lost 4 bases, J lost 3 bases, and 6 bases stayed unmatched. The CDR3 totals 17 residues. The chain's CDR3 is CASSGGLAGVDTGELFF. The CDR3 bases are TGTGCCAGCAGCGGCGGACTAGCGGGAGTAGACACCGGGGAGCTGTTTTTT.

The rearrangement joins TRBV3-1 (or the pseudogene TRBV3-2) to TRBJ1-2; tentative D call: TRBD1 (6 bases). V was pared by 0 bases and J by 7 bases, with 21 bases between. The CDR3 is 17 amino acids. Per the germline V gene, CDR1 is LGHDT and CDR2 is YNNKEL (reference sequence). The DNA for the CDR3 is TGTGCCAGCAGCCAAGAGCCAGGGGCGAGATCCTCCGGTGGCTACACCTTC. Translation gives CASSQEPGARSSGGYTF.

The V call is TRBV5-1, the J call TRBJ2-7, with D hard to call. CDR1 and CDR2 from the germline V gene are SGHRS and YFSETQ. V lost 1 base and J lost 0, with 5 bases in between. The CDR3 loop spans 13 amino acids. DNA of the CDR3: TGCGCCAGCAGCTTGTCGAGCTCCTACGAGCAGTACTTC. It yields the protein CASSLSSSYEQYF.

The V call is TRBV15, the J call TRBJ1-4, with TRBD1 as a possible D gene (6 bases). Trimming removed 3 bases at V and 7 bases at J, with 12 bases between. This CDR3 is 14 amino acids long. The V gene's germline CDR1 is LNHNV and CDR2 YYDKDF (reference sequence). CDR3 sequence reads: CATSRGGLTEKLFF. CDR3 coding DNA: TGTGCCACCAGCAGGGGGGGGCTTACTGAAAAACTGTTTTTT.

J is TRBJ1-4 and V is TRBV4-1; 10 nucleotides match TRBD1. Germline loops: CDR1 MGHRA, CDR2 YSYEKL. V shed 0 bases and J 7 bases; nucleotides not matched to a gene: 8. There are 17 residues in the CDR3. CDR3 amino acids: CASSQDQGQGEGEKLFF. In DNA form, the CDR3 reads TGCGCCAGCAGCCAAGATCAAGGACAGGGGGAAGGTGAAAAACTGTTTTTT.

This clone was observed a single time. The chain recombines TRBV5-4 with TRBJ2-7, with unresolved D. V lost 3 bases, J lost 0 bases, and 10 bases lay in between. Germline V gene data show CDR1 as SGHNT and CDR2 as YYREEE (reference sequence). CDR3 size: 14 residues. The CDR3 DNA follows: TGTGCCAGCAGCTCCGATGGCAGCTCCTACGAGCAGTACTTC. It yields the protein CASSSDGSSYEQYF.